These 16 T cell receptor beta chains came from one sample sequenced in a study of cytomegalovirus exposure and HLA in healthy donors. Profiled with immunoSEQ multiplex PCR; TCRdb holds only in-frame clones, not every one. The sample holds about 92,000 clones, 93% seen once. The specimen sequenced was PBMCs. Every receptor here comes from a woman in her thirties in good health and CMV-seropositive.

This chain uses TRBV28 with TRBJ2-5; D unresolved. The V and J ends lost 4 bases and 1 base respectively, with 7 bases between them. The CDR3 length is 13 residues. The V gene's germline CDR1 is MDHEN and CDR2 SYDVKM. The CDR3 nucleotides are TGTGCCAGCAGTTCCCCGGGCCAAGAGACCCAGTACTTC. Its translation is CASSSPGQETQYF. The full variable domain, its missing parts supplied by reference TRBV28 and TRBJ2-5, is DVKVTQSSRYLVKRTGEKVFLECVQDMDHENMFWYRQDPGLGLRLIYFSYDVKMKEKGDIPEGYSVSREKKERFSLILESASTNQTSMYLCASSSPGQETQYFGPGTRLLVL.

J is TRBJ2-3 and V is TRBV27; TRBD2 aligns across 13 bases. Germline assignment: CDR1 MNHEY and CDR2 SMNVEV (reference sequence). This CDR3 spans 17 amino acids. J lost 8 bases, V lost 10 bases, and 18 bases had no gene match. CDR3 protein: CAISSSTSGRATGTQYF. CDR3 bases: TGTGCCATCTCCAGCTCCACTAGCGGGAGGGCCACGGGTACGCAGTATTTT.

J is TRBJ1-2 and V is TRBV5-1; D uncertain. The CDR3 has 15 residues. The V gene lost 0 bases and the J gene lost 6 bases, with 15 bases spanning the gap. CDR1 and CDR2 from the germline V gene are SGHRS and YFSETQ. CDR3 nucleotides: TGCGCCAGCAGCTTGGCCGGGGAAGGAGGGAATGGCTACACCTTC. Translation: CASSLAGEGGNGYTF.

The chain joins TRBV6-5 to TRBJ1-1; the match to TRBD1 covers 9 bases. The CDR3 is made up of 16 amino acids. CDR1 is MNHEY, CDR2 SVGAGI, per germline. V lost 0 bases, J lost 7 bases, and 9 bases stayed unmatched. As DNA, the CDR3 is TGTGCCAGCAGTTACTCGAGGCCGACAGGGGGTATTGAAGCTTTCTTT. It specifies CASSYSRPTGGIEAFF.

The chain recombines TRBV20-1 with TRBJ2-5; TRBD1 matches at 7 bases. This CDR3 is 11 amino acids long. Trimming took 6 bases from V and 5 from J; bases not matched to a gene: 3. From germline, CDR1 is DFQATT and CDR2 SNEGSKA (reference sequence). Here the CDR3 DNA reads TGCAGTGCAAAACAGGGGGAGACCCAGTACTTC. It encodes CSAKQGETQYF.

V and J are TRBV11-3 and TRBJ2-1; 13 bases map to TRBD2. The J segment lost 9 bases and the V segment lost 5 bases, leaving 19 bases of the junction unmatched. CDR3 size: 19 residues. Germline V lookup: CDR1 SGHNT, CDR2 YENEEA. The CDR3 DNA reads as TGTGCCAGCAGCACCAGTAGTGGTTGGACTAGCGGGAGCCTTGTTGAGCAGTTCTTC. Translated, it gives CASSTSSGWTSGSLVEQFF.

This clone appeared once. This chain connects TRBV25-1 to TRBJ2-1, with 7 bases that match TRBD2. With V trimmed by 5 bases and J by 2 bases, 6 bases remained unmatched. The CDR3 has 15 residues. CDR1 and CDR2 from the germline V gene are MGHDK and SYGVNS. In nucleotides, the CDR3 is TGTGCCAGCAGTCCAGCGGGACGACCCTACAATGAGCAGTTCTTC. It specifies CASSPAGRPYNEQFF.

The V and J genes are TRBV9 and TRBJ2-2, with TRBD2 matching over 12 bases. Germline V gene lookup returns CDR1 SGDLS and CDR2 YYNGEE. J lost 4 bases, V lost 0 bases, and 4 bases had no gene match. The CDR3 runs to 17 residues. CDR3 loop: CASSVGLAGEVTGELFF. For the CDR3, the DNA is TGTGCCAGCAGCGTAGGACTAGCGGGAGAAGTCACCGGGGAGCTGTTTTTT.

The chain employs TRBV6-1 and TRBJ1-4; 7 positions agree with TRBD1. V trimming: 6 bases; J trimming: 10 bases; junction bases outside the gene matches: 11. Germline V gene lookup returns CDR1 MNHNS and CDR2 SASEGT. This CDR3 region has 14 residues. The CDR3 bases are TGTGCCAGCAGCTTCGGGACAGTTAACGGAAAACTGTTTTTT. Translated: CASSFGTVNGKLFF.

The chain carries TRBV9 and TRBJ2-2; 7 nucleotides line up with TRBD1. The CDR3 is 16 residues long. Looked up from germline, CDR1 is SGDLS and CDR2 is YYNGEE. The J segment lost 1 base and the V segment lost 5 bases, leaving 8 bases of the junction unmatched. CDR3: CASSGPGQKNTGELFF. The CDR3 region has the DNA TGTGCCAGCAGTGGCCCGGGACAGAAGAACACCGGGGAGCTGTTTTTT.

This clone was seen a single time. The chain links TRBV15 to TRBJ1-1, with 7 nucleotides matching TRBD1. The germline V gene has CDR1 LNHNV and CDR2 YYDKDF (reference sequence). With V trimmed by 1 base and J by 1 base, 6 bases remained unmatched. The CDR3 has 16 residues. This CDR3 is CATSRGGQVGNTEAFF. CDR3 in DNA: TGTGCCACCAGCAGAGGTGGACAGGTGGGGAACACTGAAGCTTTCTTT.

The CDR3 sequence: CASSSISSGTPYEQYF. As DNA, the CDR3 is TGTGCCAGCAGCTCAATATCTAGCGGCACACCATACGAGCAGTACTTC. The V and J genes are TRBV7-2 and TRBJ2-7, with TRBD2 matching over 7 bases. J lost 4 bases, V lost 4 bases, and 13 bases had no gene match. Germline lookup yields CDR1 SGHTA and CDR2 FQGNSA. This CDR3 contains 16 residues.

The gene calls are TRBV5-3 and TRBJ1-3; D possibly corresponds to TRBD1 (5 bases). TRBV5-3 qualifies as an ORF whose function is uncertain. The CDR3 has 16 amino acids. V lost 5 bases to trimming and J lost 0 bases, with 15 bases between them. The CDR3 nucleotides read TGTGCCAGAAGTTATGGACAAGCCGACTCTGGAAACACCATATATTTT. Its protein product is CARSYGQADSGNTIYF.

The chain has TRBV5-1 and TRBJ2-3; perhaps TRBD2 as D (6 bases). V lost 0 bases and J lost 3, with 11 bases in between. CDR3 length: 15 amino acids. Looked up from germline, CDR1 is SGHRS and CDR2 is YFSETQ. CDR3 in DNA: TGCGCCAGCAGCTTGGGTCTAGCGCGAACAGATACGCAGTATTTT. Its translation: CASSLGLARTDTQYF.

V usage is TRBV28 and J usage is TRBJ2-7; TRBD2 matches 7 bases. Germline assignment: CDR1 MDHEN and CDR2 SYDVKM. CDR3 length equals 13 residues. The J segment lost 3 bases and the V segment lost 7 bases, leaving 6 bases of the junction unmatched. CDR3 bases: TGTGCCAGCAACTCTGCGGGAGTCTACGAGCAGTACTTC. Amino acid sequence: CASNSAGVYEQYF.

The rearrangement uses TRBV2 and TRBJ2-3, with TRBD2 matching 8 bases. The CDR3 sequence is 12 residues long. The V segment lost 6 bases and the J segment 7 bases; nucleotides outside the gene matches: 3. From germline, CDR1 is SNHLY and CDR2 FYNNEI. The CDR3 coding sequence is TGTGCCAGCAGGGCGGGAGGAAATACGCAGTATTTT. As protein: CASRAGGNTQYF.